This T cell receptor (beta chain) was captured in a study of memory CD4+ T cells and cytomegalovirus serostatus. Single viable CD3+CD4+CD8-CD45RO+ cells were sorted as the memory CD4+ T cells. Donors' CMV status reflects serum IgG against pp150, pp28, p38, p52. In the study's own analysis: After removing out-of-frame reads, 2.3 million or so distinct TCRbeta sequences remained. Repertoires were generated with immunoSEQ multiplex PCR, while TCRdb's copy carries only in-frame clones and drops some. The V and J calls and clone size are taken from that table; D and trimming were inferred from the DNA. The sample consists of about 75,000 clones, just under 80% of them appearing once. Details on this clone: Its antigen is unknown.

Regarding the study as a whole: A US-trained random forest predicted CMV serostatus with median AUC about 0.92.

Sequenced: memory CD4+ T cells from blood. The receptor was derived from an adult in good health and CMV-seropositive.

The CDR3 here is CASSGPGTSGTDTQYF. The CDR3 region has the DNA TGTGCCAGCAGCGGCCCCGGGACTAGCGGCACAGATACGCAGTATTTT. V gene TRBV5-4 combines with J gene TRBJ2-3; TRBD2 matches 10 bases. Germline V CDR1 and CDR2: SGHNT, YYREEE (reference sequence). CDR3 length equals 16 residues. V was pared by 4 bases and J by 1 base, with 6 bases of the junction left unmatched.